This T cell receptor beta chain was captured in a study of response to subunit inactivated influenza vaccine. The study, taken as a whole, reports: The authors suggested that every seasonal influenza vaccination recruits few new T cells.

In the case of this clonotype: Its matching antigen is unknown.

TCRdb re-derived calls from the RT-PCR reads in MiXCR, one entry per CDR3 protein. In the table there are roughly 570,000 distinct CDR3 sequences, approximately 12% of which are singletons. This CDR3 has 14 amino acids. After removal of 3 bases from V and 2 bases from J, the junction contained 2 bases not matched to a gene. The germline V gene has CDR1 LNHNV and CDR2 YYDKDF (reference sequence). Sequencing was performed on PBMCs from blood, taken more than 35 days after vaccination. V and J are TRBV15 and TRBJ2-7, with 9 positions matching TRBD1. This TCR derives from a middle-aged man who received an inactivated influenza vaccine. The CDR3 region has the DNA TGTGCCACCAGCAGGGACAGGGGTACCTACGAGCAGTACTTC. Protein product: CATSRDRGTYEQYF.